Listed here is a single T cell receptor beta chain. Germline lookup yields CDR1 SGHDT and CDR2 YYEEEE. CDR3 length equals 17 residues. V lost 0 bases to trimming and J lost 2 bases; unmatched junction nucleotides: 4. This specimen belongs to a study of neoadjuvant anti-PD-1 for oral cavity cancer. Profiling relied on immunoSEQ multiplex PCR, and the TCRdb table lists in-frame clones only, not all of them. This sample yields 30,000 to 40,000 clones, of which 87% are seen a single time; 3.5% belongs to the top ten. The specimen comprised PBMCs, sampled before nivolumab (anti-PD-1) treatment. V is TRBV5-6 and J is TRBJ2-2, with 10 bases that match TRBD2. The source is a person between 40 and 85 years old with oral cavity squamous cell carcinoma. The CDR3 bases are TGTGCCAGCAGCTTGGAAAGGACTAGCGGTAACACCGGGGAGCTGTTTTTT. It translates to CASSLERTSGNTGELFF.